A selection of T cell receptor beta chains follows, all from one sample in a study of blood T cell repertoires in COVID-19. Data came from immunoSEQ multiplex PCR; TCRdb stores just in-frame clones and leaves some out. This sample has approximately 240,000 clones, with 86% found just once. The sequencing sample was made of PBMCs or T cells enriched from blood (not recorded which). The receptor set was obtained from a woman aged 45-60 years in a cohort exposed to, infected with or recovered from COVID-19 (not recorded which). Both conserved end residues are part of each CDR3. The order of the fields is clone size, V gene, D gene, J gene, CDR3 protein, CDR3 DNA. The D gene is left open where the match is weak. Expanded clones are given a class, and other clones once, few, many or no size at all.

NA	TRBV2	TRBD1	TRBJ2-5	CASSPRTGRSVETQYF	TGTGCCAGCAGTCCCCGGACAGGGCGCTCGGTAGAGACCCAGTACTTC
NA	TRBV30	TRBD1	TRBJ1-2	CAWSVRRTGLGYTF	TGTGCCTGGAGTGTACGTCGGACAGGATTGGGCTACACCTTC
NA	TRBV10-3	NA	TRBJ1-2	CAISAGALMGYGYTF	TGTGCCATCAGTGCCGGAGCGCTGATGGGCTATGGCTACACCTTC
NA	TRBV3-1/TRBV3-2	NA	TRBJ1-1	CASSPRVTGSTEAFF	TGTGCCAGCAGCCCCCGAGTTACAGGGAGCACTGAAGCTTTCTTT
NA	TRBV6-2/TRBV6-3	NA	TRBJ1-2	CASSSQGNYGYTF	TGTGCCAGCAGTTCGCAGGGTAACTATGGCTACACCTTC
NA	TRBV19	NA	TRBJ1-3	CASSIILTGNTIYF	TGTGCCAGTAGTATAATTTTAACTGGAAACACCATATATTTT
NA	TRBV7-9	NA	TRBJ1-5	CASSDHRGGGSWHQPQHF	TGTGCCAGCAGCGATCATCGGGGCGGGGGCTCATGGCATCAGCCCCAGCATTTT
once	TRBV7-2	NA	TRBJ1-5	CASSLGLYRVNQPQHF	TGTGCCAGCAGCTTAGGGCTCTACAGGGTCAATCAGCCCCAGCATTTT
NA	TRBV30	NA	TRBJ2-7	CAWNGGAYEQYF	TGTGCCTGGAATGGCGGGGCCTACGAGCAGTACTTC
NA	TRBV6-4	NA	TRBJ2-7	CASSVPNRTHRALRGYEQYF	TGTGCCAGCAGTGTCCCAAACCGGACCCACAGGGCACTTAGGGGTTACGAGCAGTACTTC
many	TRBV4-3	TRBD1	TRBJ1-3	CASSQRAGGRSGNTIYF	TGCGCCAGCAGCCAGAGGGCAGGGGGACGCTCTGGAAACACCATATATTTT
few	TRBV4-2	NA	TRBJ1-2	CASSQESGSYGYTF	TGTGCCAGCAGCCAAGAATCAGGAAGCTATGGCTACACCTTC
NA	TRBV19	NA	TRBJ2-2	CASSTSLANTGELFF	TGTGCCAGTAGTACTAGCCTCGCGAACACCGGGGAGCTGTTTTTT
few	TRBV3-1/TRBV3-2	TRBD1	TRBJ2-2	CASSPGTGEVGGELFF	TGTGCCAGCAGCCCCGGGACAGGGGAAGTTGGCGGGGAGCTGTTTTTT
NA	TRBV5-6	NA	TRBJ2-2	CASSLVLRAYTGELFF	TGTGCCAGCAGCTTGGTCCTCAGGGCGTACACCGGGGAGCTGTTTTTT
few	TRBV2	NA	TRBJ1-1	CASELWGDTEAFF	TGTGCCAGCGAACTTTGGGGGGACACTGAAGCTTTCTTT
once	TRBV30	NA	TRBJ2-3	CAWTPTTDTQYF	TGTGCCTGGACGCCGACTACAGATACGCAGTATTTT
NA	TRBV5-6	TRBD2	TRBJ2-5	CASSYASRRGGRETQYF	TGTGCCAGCAGCTACGCCTCTAGGCGGGGGGGCCGGGAGACCCAGTACTTC
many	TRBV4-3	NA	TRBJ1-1	CASSQDQGNTEAFF	TGCGCCAGCAGCCAAGATCAGGGAAACACTGAAGCTTTCTTT
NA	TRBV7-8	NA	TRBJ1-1	CASSKNRVRMNTEAFF	TGTGCCAGCAGCAAAAACAGGGTTAGAATGAACACTGAAGCTTTCTTT
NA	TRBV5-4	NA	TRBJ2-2	CASSLGAIGELFF	TGTGCCAGCAGCTTGGGAGCAATCGGGGAGCTGTTTTTT
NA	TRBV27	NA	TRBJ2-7	CASSLGRGAGTTYEQYF	TGTGCCAGCAGTTTGGGCCGTGGCGCCGGGACAACCTACGAGCAGTACTTC
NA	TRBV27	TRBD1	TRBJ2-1	CASSPPGTGGNEQFF	TGTGCCAGCAGTCCCCCCGGGACAGGGGGCAATGAGCAGTTCTTC
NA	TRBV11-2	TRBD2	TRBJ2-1	CASSRTSGYNEQFF	TGTGCCAGCAGCCGGACTAGCGGTTACAATGAGCAGTTCTTC
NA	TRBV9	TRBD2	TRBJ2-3	CASGRLAGLDTQYF	TGTGCCAGCGGGAGACTAGCGGGTTTAGATACGCAGTATTTT
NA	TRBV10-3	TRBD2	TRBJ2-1	CAISYSGGTYNEQFF	TGTGCCATCAGTTACAGCGGGGGGACATACAATGAGCAGTTCTTC
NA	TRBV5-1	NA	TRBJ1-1	CASSIFGDNTEAFF	TGCGCCAGCAGCATTTTCGGGGATAACACTGAAGCTTTCTTT
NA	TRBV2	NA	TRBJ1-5	CASSPAGNSNQPQHF	TGTGCCAGCAGTCCCGCGGGGAATAGCAATCAGCCCCAGCATTTT